This TCR beta chain was recorded in a study of vaccination and CD4 T cells after COVID-19. The assay that was used to sequence DNA from cultured CD4+ T cells was the Oncomine TCR Beta short-read assay. Investigators isolated genomic DNA from cultured CD4+ T cells. TCRdb ran MiXCR on the PCR reads and lists one entry per CDR3 protein. The sample consists of some 19,000 distinct CDR3 sequences, over 45% of them appearing once. Documented treatment: approximately 9-day PBMC culture with coronavirus spike peptide pools or control peptides (ViraFEST assay). Study results and limitations: Researchers report that 304 of 307 vaccine-specific clones in convalescent patients proved spike mono-reactive. Detection of a median about 86% of reactive clones in convalescent patients was confined to the period after vaccination.

For this clonotype: What it binds is unknown.

Germline V CDR1 and CDR2: SGDLS, YYNGEE. V was cut by 1 base and J by 0 bases, with 4 bases left in between. There are 13 residues in the CDR3. The chain carries TRBV9 and TRBJ1-1, with D unresolved. This sequence originates from a human donor who had recovered from COVID-19. Input material: CD4+ T cells from blood, cultured in vitro. The CDR3 DNA follows: TGTGCCAGCAGCGTAAGTGTGAACACTGAAGCTTTCTTT. It specifies CASSVSVNTEAFF.